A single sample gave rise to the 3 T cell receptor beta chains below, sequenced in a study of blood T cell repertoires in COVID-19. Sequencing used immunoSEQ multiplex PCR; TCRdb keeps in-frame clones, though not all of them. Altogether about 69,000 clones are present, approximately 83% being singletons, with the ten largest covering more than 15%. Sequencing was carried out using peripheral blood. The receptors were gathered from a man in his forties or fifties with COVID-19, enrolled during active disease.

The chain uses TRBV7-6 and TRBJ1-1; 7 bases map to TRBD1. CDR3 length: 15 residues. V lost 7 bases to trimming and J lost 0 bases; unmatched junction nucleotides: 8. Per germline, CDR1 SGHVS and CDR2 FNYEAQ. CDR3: CASTEVQGLNTEAFF. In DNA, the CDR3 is TGTGCCAGCACCGAAGTACAGGGGCTGAACACTGAAGCTTTCTTT.

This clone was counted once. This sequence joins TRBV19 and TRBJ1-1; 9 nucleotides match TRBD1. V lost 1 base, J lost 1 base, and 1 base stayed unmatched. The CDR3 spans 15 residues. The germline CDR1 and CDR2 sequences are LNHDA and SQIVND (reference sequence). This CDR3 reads CASSIAGQGNTEAFF. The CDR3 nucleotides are TGTGCCAGTAGTATAGCGGGACAGGGGAACACTGAAGCTTTCTTT.

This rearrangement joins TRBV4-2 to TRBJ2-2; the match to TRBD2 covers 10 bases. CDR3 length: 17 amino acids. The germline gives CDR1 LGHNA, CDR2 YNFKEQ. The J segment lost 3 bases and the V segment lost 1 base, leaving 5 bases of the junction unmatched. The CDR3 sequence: CASSQASGGADTGELFF. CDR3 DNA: TGTGCCAGCAGCCAAGCCAGCGGGGGGGCCGACACCGGGGAGCTGTTTTTT.